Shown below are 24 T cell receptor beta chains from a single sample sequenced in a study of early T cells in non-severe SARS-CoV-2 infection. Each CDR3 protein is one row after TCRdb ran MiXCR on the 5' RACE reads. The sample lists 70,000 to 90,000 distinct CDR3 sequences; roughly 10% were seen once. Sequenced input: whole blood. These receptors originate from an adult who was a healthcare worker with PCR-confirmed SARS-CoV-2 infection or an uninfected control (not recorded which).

CDR3 nucleotide sequence: TGTGCCAGTAGTATTAGAGATCCGGGGGATGGCTACACCTTC. This gives the protein CASSIRDPGDGYTF. This sequence joins TRBV19 and TRBJ1-2, with D possibly TRBD1 on 5 matching bases. Trimming took off 3 bases at V and 6 bases at J, with 14 bases between the two ends. CDR1 and CDR2 from the germline V gene are LNHDA and SQIVND (reference sequence). This CDR3 is 14 amino acids long.

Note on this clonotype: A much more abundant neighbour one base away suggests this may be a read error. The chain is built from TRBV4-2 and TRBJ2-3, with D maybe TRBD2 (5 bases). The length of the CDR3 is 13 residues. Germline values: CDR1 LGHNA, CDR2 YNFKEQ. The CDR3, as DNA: TGTGCCAGCAACCAACTCCCGGGGGATACGCAGTATTTT. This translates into CASNQLPGDTQYF.

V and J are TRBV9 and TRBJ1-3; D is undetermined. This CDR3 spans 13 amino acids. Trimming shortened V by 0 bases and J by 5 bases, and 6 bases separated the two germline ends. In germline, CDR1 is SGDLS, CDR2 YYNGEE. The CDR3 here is CASSVGMRNTIYF. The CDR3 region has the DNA TGTGCCAGCAGCGTAGGGATGCGAAACACCATATATTTT.

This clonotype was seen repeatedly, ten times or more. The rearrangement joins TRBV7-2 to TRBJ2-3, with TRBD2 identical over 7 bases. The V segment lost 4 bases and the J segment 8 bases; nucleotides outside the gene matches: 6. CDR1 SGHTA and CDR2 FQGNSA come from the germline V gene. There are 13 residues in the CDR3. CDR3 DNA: TGTGCCAGCAGCTGGGGGGGTGCGGGTACGCAGTATTTT. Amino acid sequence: CASSWGGAGTQYF.

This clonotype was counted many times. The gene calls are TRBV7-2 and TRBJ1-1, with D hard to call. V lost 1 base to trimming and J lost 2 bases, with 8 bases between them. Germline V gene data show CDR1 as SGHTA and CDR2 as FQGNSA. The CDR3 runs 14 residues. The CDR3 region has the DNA TGTGCCAGCAGCTTAGGGGCAGTAAACACTGAAGCTTTCTTT. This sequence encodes CASSLGAVNTEAFF.

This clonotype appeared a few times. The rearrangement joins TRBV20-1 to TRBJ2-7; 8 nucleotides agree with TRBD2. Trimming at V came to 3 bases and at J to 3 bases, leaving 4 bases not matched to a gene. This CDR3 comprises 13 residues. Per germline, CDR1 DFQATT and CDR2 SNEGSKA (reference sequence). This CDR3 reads CSASSGADYEQYF. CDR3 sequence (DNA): TGCAGTGCTAGTAGCGGGGCAGACTACGAGCAGTACTTC.

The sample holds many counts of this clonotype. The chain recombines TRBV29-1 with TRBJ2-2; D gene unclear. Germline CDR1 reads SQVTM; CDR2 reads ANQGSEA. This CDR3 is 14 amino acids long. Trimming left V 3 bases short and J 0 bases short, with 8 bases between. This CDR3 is CSVDEVSNTGELFF. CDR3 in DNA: TGCAGCGTTGACGAGGTATCGAACACCGGGGAGCTGTTTTTT.

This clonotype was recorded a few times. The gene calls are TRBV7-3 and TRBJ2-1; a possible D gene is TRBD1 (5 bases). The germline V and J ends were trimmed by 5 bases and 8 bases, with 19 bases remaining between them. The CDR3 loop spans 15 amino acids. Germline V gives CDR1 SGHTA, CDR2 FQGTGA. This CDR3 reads CASSQISSGLDEQFF. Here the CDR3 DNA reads TGTGCCAGCAGCCAAATCTCGTCAGGGCTGGATGAGCAGTTCTTC.

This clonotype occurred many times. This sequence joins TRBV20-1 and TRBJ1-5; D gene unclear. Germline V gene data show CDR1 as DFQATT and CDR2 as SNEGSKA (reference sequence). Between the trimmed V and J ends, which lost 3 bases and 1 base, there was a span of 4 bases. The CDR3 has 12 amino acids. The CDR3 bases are TGCAGTGCTAGGGACAGCAATCAGCCCCAGCATTTT. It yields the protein CSARDSNQPQHF.

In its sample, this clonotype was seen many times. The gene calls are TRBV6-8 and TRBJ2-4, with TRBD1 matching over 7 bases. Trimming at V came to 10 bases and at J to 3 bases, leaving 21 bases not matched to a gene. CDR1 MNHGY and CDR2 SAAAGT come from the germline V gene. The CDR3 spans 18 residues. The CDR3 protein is CATHQVNDGGQDKNIQYF. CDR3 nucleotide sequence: TGTGCCACCCATCAGGTGAACGACGGAGGACAGGACAAAAACATTCAGTACTTC.

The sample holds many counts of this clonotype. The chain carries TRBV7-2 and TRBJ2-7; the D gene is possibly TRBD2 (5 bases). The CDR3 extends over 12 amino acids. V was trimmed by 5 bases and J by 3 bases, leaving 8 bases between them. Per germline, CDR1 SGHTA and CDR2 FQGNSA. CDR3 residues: CASSQTSYEQYF. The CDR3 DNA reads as TGTGCCAGCAGCCAAACTAGCTACGAGCAGTACTTC.

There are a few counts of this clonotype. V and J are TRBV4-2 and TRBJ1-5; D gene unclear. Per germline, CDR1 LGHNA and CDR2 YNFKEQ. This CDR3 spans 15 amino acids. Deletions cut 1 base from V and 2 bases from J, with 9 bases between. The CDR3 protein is CASSQVSQGNQPQHF. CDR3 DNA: TGTGCCAGCAGCCAAGTCTCGCAGGGCAATCAGCCCCAGCATTTT.

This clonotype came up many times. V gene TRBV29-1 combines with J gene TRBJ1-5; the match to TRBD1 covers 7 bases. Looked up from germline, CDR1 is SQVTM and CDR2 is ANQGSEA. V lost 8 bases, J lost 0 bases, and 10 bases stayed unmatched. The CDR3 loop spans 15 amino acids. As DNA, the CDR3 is TGCAGCATTGGGGGGGACAGCAATAGCAATCAGCCCCAGCATTTT. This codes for CSIGGDSNSNQPQHF.

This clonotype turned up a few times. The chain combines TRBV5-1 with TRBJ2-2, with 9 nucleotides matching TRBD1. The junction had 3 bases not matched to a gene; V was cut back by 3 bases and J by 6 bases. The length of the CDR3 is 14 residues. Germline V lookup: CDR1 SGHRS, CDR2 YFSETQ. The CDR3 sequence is CASSWDRVPGELFF. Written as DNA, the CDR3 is TGCGCCAGCAGCTGGGACAGGGTTCCCGGGGAGCTGTTTTTT.

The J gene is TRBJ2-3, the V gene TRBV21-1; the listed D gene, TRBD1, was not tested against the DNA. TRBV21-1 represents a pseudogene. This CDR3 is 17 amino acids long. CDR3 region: CASSKVSQRGSADTQYF. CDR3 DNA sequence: TGTGCCAGCAGCAAAGTGTCCCAAAGGGGGTCCGCAGATACGCAGTATTTT.

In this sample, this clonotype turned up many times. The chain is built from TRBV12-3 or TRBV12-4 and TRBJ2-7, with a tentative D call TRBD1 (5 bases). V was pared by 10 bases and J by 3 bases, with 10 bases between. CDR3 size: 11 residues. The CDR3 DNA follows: TGTGCCAACAGGATTTTCTACGAGCAGTACTTC. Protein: CANRIFYEQYF.

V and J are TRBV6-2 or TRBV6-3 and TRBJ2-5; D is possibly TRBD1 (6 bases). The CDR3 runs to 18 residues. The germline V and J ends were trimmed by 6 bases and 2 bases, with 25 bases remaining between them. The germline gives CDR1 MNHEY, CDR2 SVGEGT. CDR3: CASRTYLRQDLAQETQYF. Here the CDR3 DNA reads TGTGCCAGCAGAACCTACCTCCGACAGGACCTCGCTCAAGAGACCCAGTACTTC.

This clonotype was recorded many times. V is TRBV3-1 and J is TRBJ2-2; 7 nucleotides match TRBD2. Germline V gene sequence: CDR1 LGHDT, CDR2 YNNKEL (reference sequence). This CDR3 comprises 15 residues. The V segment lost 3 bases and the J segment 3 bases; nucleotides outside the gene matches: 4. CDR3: CASSQAGLYTGELFF. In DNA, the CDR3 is TGTGCCAGCAGCCAGGCGGGACTATACACCGGGGAGCTGTTTTTT.

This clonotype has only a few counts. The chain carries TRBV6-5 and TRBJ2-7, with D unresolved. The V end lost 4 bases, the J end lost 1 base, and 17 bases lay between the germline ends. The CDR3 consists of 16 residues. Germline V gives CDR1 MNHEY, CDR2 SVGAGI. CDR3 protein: CASSSRVSMMSYEQYF. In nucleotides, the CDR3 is TGTGCCAGCAGTTCCCGGGTTAGTATGATGTCCTACGAGCAGTACTTC.

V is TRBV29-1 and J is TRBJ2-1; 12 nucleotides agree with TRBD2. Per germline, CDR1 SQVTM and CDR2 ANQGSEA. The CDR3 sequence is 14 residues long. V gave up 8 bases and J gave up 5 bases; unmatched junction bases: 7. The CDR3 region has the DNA TGCAGCTTACAGCGGACTAGCGGGAACAATGAGCAGTTCTTC. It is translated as CSLQRTSGNNEQFF.

The CDR3 coding sequence is TGCAGTGCCATCTCTCCGGGCCGGCGACAGGGGGCCTACGAGCAGTACTTC. Its translation: CSAISPGRRQGAYEQYF. This sequence joins TRBV20-1 and TRBJ2-7, with 9 bases identical to TRBD1. CDR1 is DFQATT and CDR2 is SNEGSKA in the germline V gene (reference sequence). V lost 6 bases and J lost 2; bases outside the gene matches: 17. CDR3 length equals 17 residues.

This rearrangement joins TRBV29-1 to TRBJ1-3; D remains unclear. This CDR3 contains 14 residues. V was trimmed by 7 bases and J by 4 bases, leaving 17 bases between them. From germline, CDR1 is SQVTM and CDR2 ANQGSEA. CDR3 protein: CSAADWGPGNTIYF. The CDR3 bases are TGCAGCGCCGCGGACTGGGGTCCAGGAAACACCATATATTTT. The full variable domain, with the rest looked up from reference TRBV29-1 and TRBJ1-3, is SAVISQKPSRDICQRGTSLTIQCQVDSQVTMMFWYRQQPGQSLTLIATANQGSEATYESGFVIDKFPISRPNLTFSTLTVSNMSPEDSSIYLCSAADWGPGNTIYFGEGSWLTVV.

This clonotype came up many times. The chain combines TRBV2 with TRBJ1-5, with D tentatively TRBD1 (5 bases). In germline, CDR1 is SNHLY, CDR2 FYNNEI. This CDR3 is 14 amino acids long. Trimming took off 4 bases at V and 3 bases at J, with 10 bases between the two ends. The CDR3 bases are TGTGCCAGCAGTGTGGGACTGGACAATCAGCCCCAGCATTTT. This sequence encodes CASSVGLDNQPQHF.

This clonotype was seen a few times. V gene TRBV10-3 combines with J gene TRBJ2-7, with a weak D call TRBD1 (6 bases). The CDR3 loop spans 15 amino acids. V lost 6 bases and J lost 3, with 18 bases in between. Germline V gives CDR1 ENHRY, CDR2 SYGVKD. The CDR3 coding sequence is TGTGCCATCAGGCCACAGGGTAGGTCGCGCTACGAGCAGTACTTC. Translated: CAIRPQGRSRYEQYF.